What follows describes a single T cell receptor beta chain. This sample was taken from a study of blood T cell repertoires in COVID-19. At the level of the study: PBMCs, B-cell-depleted T cells, or T cells provided the cDNA or gDNA that made up the material.

How the authors handled the data: Counts of nucleated cells, estimated from reference gene primer amplification, were obtained. Using immunoSEQ multiplex PCR, the repertoire was profiled, and TCRdb retains in-frame clones only, with some absent. That table is the source of V, J and clone size, and D and trimming were worked out from the DNA. The sample shows some 58,000 clones, about four fifths of them seen only once. CDR1 SGHVS and CDR2 FNYEAQ come from the germline V gene. The length of the CDR3 is 15 residues. V shed 6 bases, J shed 6 bases, and the junction held 6 bases outside the gene matches.

Sequenced sample: peripheral blood. J is TRBJ1-6 and V is TRBV7-6, with 9 bases matching TRBD1. The sequence was obtained from a human donor in a cohort sampled during active COVID-19. CDR3 nucleotide sequence: TGTGCCAGCAGGCAAACGGACAGGGGTAATTCACCCCTCCACTTT. Its translation is CASRQTDRGNSPLHF.